These 14 T cell receptor beta chains share one sample of origin, sequenced in a study of OX40 agonist ivuxolimab in advanced cancers. The protocol was immunoSEQ multiplex PCR, while the TCRdb copy is restricted to in-frame clones and leaves out a portion. The table records about 50,000 clones, just under 85% of them present only once. Source: CD4+ or CD8+ T cells sorted from blood, taken in a trial of the OX40 agonist ivuxolimab. These receptors all stem from an adult with an advanced solid tumor such as melanoma, head and neck, liver or kidney cancer.

The sample holds one count of this clone. The chain has TRBV7-2 and TRBJ2-2; TRBD2 might be the D (6 bases). The CDR3 sequence is 14 residues long. CDR1 is SGHTA, CDR2 FQGNSA, per germline. Trimming removed 6 bases from V and 5 bases from J, with 13 bases in between. This CDR3 reads CASRLTRGTGELFF. CDR3 DNA sequence: TGTGCCAGCAGATTGACTAGGGGTACCGGGGAGCTGTTTTTT. Complete variable domain (other parts from reference TRBV7-2 and TRBJ2-2): GAGVSQSPSNKVTEKGKDVELRCDPISGHTALYWYRQSLGQGLEFLIYFQGNSAPDKSGLPSDRFSAERTGGSVSTLTIQRTQQEDSAVYLCASRLTRGTGELFFGEGSRLTVL.

The CDR3 loop reads CASSLIRASGEQFF. DNA for the CDR3: TGTGCCAGCAGCTTAATAAGGGCTAGCGGTGAGCAGTTCTTC. This chain connects TRBV7-9 to TRBJ2-1, with TRBD2 matching 7 bases. Germline loops: CDR1 SEHNR, CDR2 FQNEAQ (reference sequence). V lost 2 bases, J lost 9 bases, and 7 bases stayed unmatched. The CDR3 contains 14 residues.

The V gene is TRBV4-1, the J gene TRBJ2-7, with TRBD2 matching over 8 bases. The CDR3 consists of 15 residues. The V gene end was trimmed by 1 base and the J gene end by 3 bases; junction bases not matched to a gene: 5. Germline V gives CDR1 MGHRA, CDR2 YSYEKL. CDR3 nucleotide sequence: TGCGCCAGCAGCCAAGGTAGACTAGCGCTCTACGAGCAGTACTTC. It yields the protein CASSQGRLALYEQYF.

The chain couples TRBV28 to TRBJ2-7, with 10 bases fitting TRBD2. The V segment lost 5 bases and the J segment 5 bases; nucleotides outside the gene matches: 3. CDR1 and CDR2 from the germline V gene are MDHEN and SYDVKM. This CDR3 is built from 13 residues. Written as DNA, the CDR3 is TGTGCCAGCAGTCTAGCGGGAGTTAACGAGCAGTACTTC. Protein product: CASSLAGVNEQYF.

The J gene is TRBJ1-2, the V gene TRBV7-8; TRBD1 aligns across 8 bases. Germline V lookup: CDR1 SGHVS, CDR2 FQNEAQ. The trim removed 5 bases at V and 4 bases at J, leaving 9 bases unmatched. The CDR3 spans 15 residues. CDR3 DNA: TGTGCCAGCAGCCTATCGACAGGGGCGATCTATGGCTACACCTTC. Its translation is CASSLSTGAIYGYTF.

This chain connects TRBV27 to TRBJ1-1, with D perhaps TRBD1 (5 bases). The CDR3 runs 12 residues. V lost 1 base, J lost 8 bases, and 8 bases lay in between. In germline, CDR1 is MNHEY, CDR2 SMNVEV (reference sequence). The CDR3 protein is CASSLFGGEAFF. The CDR3 coding sequence is TGTGCCAGCAGTTTATTTGGGGGGGAAGCTTTCTTT.

The V call is TRBV2, the J call TRBJ2-7; TRBD2 agrees at 13 bases. There are 15 residues in the CDR3. V shed 7 bases, J shed 0 bases, and the junction held 3 bases outside the gene matches. CDR1 is SNHLY, CDR2 FYNNEI, per germline. CDR3 in amino acids: CASIGTSGTSYEQYF. The CDR3 nucleotides read TGTGCCAGCATTGGGACTAGCGGGACCTCCTACGAGCAGTACTTC.

The CDR3 sequence is CASSVLAGGPGDEQFF. CDR3 bases: TGTGCCAGTAGCGTACTAGCGGGAGGGCCGGGCGATGAGCAGTTCTTC. The V gene is TRBV19, the J gene TRBJ2-1; TRBD2 aligns across 13 bases. This CDR3 comprises 16 residues. Looked up from germline, CDR1 is LNHDA and CDR2 is SQIVND (reference sequence). The junction had 10 bases not matched to a gene; V was cut back by 6 bases and J by 8 bases.

This chain connects TRBV7-2 to TRBJ2-2; a weak D match, TRBD1 (5 bases). The CDR3 runs 15 residues. Germline V gene sequence: CDR1 SGHTA, CDR2 FQGNSA. The V end was cut by 0 bases, the J end by 4 bases, with 9 bases between. CDR3 sequence (DNA): TGTGCCAGCAGCTTAGCCAGGGTAGGCACCGGGGAGCTGTTTTTT. It codes for CASSLARVGTGELFF.

The chain is built from TRBV27 and TRBJ2-3, with D perhaps assigned TRBD1 or TRBD2 (6 bases each). CDR3 size: 18 residues. Germline assignment: CDR1 MNHEY and CDR2 SMNVEV (reference sequence). V lost 6 bases, J lost 3 bases, and 25 bases lay in between. CDR3 sequence: CASSRMGAAGRGTDTQYF. CDR3 coding DNA: TGTGCCAGCAGCCGAATGGGGGCGGCGGGAAGGGGGACAGATACGCAGTATTTT.

CDR3 DNA sequence: TGTGCCAGCAGTGAGGAACTACGGGGCAATCAGCCCCAGCATTTT. Translating gives CASSEELRGNQPQHF. The J gene is TRBJ1-5, the V gene TRBV2, with D uncertain. The germline V gene encodes CDR1 SNHLY and CDR2 FYNNEI. V lost 3 bases and J 2 bases, leaving 11 bases between the germline ends. This CDR3 comprises 15 residues.

The rearrangement uses TRBV30 and TRBJ2-4, with D unclear. Trimming shortened V by 2 bases and J by 6 bases, and 17 bases separated the two germline ends. The CDR3 has 15 residues. Germline-derived CDR1 and CDR2 are GTSNPN and SVGIG (reference sequence). The CDR3 region has the DNA TGTGCCTGGAGTCCAGTAGGCCTCAGGAGAAACATTCAGTACTTC. Its translation: CAWSPVGLRRNIQYF.

This chain links TRBV11-2 with TRBJ2-7, with 8 bases matching TRBD2. The germline CDR1 and CDR2 sequences are SGHAT and FQNNGV. There are 15 residues in the CDR3. The V and J ends lost 1 base and 4 bases, in that order; junction bases with no gene match: 6. This CDR3 is CASSLGPAGEYEQYF. As DNA, the CDR3 is TGTGCCAGCAGCTTAGGCCCAGCGGGGGAATACGAGCAGTACTTC.

V gene TRBV7-9 combines with J gene TRBJ2-7; 8 nucleotides match TRBD2. Trimming removed 1 base from V and 0 bases from J; junction bases left unmatched: 5. There are 16 residues in the CDR3. The germline CDR1 and CDR2 sequences are SEHNR and FQNEAQ (reference sequence). The CDR3 DNA follows: TGTGCCAGCAGCTTAGATAAGCGGGGGAGCTCCTACGAGCAGTACTTC. This sequence encodes CASSLDKRGSSYEQYF.